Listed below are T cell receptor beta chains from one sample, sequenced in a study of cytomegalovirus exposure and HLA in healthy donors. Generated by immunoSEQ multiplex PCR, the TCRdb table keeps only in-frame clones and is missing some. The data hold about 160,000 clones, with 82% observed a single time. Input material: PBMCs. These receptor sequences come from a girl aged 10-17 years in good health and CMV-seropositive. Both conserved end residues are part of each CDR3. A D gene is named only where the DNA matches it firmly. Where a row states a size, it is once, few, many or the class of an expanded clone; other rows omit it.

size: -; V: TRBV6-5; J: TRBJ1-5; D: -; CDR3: CASSLFSGGNQPQHF; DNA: TGTGCCAGCAGTCTCTTTAGCGGTGGCAATCAGCCCCAGCATTTT
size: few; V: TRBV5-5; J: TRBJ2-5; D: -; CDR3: CASSLNPGNGETQYF; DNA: TGTGCCAGCAGCTTGAACCCAGGGAATGGCGAGACCCAGTACTTC
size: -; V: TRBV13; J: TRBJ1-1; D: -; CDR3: CASSLAGDAEAFF; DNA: TGTGCCAGCAGCTTAGCCGGGGATGCTGAAGCTTTCTTT
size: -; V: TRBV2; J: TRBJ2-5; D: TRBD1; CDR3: CASGQGALKTQYF; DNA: TGTGCCAGCGGACAGGGGGCGCTAAAGACCCAGTACTTC
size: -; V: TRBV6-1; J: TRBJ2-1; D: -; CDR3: CASTSPSRQYNEQFF; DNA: TGTGCCAGCACATCACCGAGCAGGCAGTACAATGAGCAGTTCTTC
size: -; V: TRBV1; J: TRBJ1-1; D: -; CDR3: CTSSQDPGITEAFF; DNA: TGCACCAGCAGCCAAGATCCCGGGATAACTGAAGCTTTCTTT
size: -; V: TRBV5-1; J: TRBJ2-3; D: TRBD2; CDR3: CASSSDSGSVADTQYF; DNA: TGCGCCAGCAGCTCGGATAGCGGGAGTGTCGCAGATACGCAGTATTTT
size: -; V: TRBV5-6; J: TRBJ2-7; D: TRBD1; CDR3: CASSLMGQGAYEQYF; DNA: TGTGCCAGCAGCTTAATGGGACAGGGGGCTTACGAGCAGTACTTC
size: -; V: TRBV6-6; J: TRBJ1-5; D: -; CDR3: CASSYEGSSNQPQHF; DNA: TGTGCCAGCAGTTACGAGGGCTCTAGCAATCAGCCCCAGCATTTT
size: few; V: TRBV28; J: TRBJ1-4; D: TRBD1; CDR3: CASGGTGREKLFF; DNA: TGTGCCAGCGGAGGGACAGGGAGGGAAAAACTGTTTTTT
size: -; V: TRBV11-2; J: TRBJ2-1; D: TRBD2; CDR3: CASSLGSGGAVGNEQFF; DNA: TGTGCCAGCAGCTTAGGCAGCGGGGGGGCCGTAGGGAATGAGCAGTTCTTC
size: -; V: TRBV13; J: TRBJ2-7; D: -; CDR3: CASSRYRVEFYEQYF; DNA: TGTGCCAGCAGCAGGTACAGGGTTGAGTTCTACGAGCAGTACTTC
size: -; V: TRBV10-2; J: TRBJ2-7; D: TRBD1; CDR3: CASREADRGDYEQYF; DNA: TGCGCCAGCAGGGAGGCAGACAGGGGGGACTACGAGCAGTACTTC
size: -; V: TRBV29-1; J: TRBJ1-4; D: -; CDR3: CSVMGGGNEKLFF; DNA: TGCAGCGTTATGGGGGGGGGAAATGAAAAACTGTTTTTT
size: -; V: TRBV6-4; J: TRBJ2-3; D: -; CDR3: CASSDEFPPDTQYF; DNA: TGTGCCAGCAGTGACGAGTTTCCGCCAGATACGCAGTATTTT
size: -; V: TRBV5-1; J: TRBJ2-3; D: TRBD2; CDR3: CASSLGASGPTDTQYF; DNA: TGCGCCAGCAGCTTGGGGGCTAGCGGGCCCACAGATACGCAGTATTTT
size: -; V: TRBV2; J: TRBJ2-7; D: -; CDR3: CASSEIRSSYEQYF; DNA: TGTGCCAGCAGTGAAATTCGGAGCTCCTACGAGCAGTACTTC
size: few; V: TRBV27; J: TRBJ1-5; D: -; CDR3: CASTPLLARVWQPQHF; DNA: TGTGCCAGCACCCCCTTGTTGGCCCGGGTATGGCAGCCCCAGCATTTT
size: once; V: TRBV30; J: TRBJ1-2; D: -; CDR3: CAWDTGSYGYTF; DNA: TGTGCCTGGGACACAGGGTCCTATGGCTACACCTTC
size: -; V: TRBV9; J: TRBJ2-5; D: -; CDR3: CASSQSPQETQYF; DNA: TGTGCCAGCAGTCAGTCGCCCCAAGAGACCCAGTACTTC
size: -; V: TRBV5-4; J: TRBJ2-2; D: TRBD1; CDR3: CASSFVGQGGGGELFF; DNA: TGTGCCAGCAGCTTCGTGGGACAGGGAGGAGGCGGGGAGCTGTTTTTT
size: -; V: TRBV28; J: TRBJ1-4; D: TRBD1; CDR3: CASRTGGNLELFF; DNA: TGTGCCAGCCGGACAGGGGGAAACCTGGAACTGTTTTTT
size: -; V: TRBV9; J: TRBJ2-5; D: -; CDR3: CASSEQGRGQETQYF; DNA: TGTGCCAGCAGCGAACAGGGTAGGGGCCAAGAGACCCAGTACTTC
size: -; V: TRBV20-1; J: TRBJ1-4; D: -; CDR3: CSAGGNEKLFF; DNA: TGCAGTGCGGGCGGGAATGAAAAACTGTTTTTT
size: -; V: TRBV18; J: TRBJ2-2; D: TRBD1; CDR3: CASSLFAGGQGSRGTGELFF; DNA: TGTGCCAGCTCCCTTTTTGCCGGTGGACAGGGATCCCGTGGCACCGGGGAGCTGTTTTTT
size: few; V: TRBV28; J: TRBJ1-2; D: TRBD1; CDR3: CASTPSGDRAYGYTF; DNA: TGTGCCAGCACCCCCAGCGGAGACAGGGCCTATGGCTACACCTTC
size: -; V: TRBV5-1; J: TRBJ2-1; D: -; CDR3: CASSGASYNEQFF; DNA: TGCGCCAGCAGCGGAGCTTCCTACAATGAGCAGTTCTTC
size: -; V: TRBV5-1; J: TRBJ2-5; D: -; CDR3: CASSPSPDIQETQYF; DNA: TGCGCCAGCAGCCCCTCCCCGGACATCCAAGAGACCCAGTACTTC
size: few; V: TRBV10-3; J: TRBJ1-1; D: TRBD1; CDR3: CAISDRGLTEAFF; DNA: TGTGCCATCAGTGACAGGGGGCTCACTGAAGCTTTCTTT
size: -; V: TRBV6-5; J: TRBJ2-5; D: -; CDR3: CASREAETQYF; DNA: TGTGCCAGCAGAGAGGCCGAGACCCAGTACTTC
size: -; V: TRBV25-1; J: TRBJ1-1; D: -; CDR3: CASSELRVRTEAFF; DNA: TGTGCCAGCAGTGAATTGAGGGTAAGGACTGAAGCTTTCTTT
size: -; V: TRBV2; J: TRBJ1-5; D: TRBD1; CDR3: CASSVSRDRGFVSNQPQHF; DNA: TGTGCCAGCAGTGTTTCCCGGGACAGGGGATTCGTTAGCAATCAGCCCCAGCATTTT
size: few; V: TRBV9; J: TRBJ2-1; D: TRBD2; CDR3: CASSVDTSGRGNEQFF; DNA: TGTGCCAGCAGCGTAGACACTAGCGGGAGGGGGAATGAGCAGTTCTTC
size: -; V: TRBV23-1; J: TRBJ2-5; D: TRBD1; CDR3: CASSQSYQGAIGETQYF; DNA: TGCGCCAGCAGTCAATCATATCAGGGGGCGATCGGGGAGACCCAGTACTTC
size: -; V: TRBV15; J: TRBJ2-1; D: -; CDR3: CATSREGPTQEFF; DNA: TGTGCCACCAGCAGAGAGGGCCCCACCCAGGAGTTCTTC
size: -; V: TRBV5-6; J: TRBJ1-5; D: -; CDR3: CASSLERGTQPQHF; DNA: TGTGCCAGCAGCTTGGAAAGGGGAACTCAGCCCCAGCATTTT
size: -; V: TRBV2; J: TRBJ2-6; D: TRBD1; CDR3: CASSGTGGAYQSSGANVLTF; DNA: TGTGCCAGCAGTGGGACAGGGGGCGCGTACCAAAGCTCTGGGGCCAACGTCCTGACTTTC
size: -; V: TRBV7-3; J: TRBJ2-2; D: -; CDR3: CASSFPSGELFF; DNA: TGTGCCAGCAGCTTCCCATCCGGGGAGCTGTTTTTT
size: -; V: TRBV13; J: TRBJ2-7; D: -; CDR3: CASSPGTLSYEQYF; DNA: TGTGCCAGCAGCCCCGGGACACTGAGTTACGAGCAGTACTTC
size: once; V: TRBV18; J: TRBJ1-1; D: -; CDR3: CASSPRGGMNTEAFF; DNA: TGTGCCAGCTCACCCAGGGGAGGGATGAACACTGAAGCTTTCTTT
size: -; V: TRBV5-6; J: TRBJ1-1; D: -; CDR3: CASSSGRGRDASTEAFF; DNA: TGTGCCAGCAGCTCCGGGAGGGGGAGGGACGCGAGCACTGAAGCTTTCTTT
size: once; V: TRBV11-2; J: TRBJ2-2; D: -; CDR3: CASSLVPRARTGELFF; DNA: TGTGCCAGCAGCTTAGTACCCAGGGCGCGCACCGGGGAGCTGTTTTTT
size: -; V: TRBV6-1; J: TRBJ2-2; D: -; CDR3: CASSDLGELAGELFF; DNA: TGTGCCAGCAGTGACCTCGGGGAGCTGGCCGGGGAGCTGTTTTTT
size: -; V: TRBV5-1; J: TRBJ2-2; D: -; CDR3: CASSLGTQNTGELFF; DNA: TGCGCCAGCAGCTTAGGGACTCAGAACACCGGGGAGCTGTTTTTT
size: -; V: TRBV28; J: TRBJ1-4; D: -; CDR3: CASSSSGDTNEKLFF; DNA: TGTGCCAGCAGTTCCTCAGGGGATACGAATGAAAAACTGTTTTTT
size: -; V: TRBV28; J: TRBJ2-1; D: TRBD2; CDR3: CASSLSASGTYNEQFF; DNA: TGTGCCAGCAGTTTATCGGCTAGCGGGACCTACAATGAGCAGTTCTTC
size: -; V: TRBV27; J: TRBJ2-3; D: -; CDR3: CASSFAGVFTDTQYF; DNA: TGTGCCAGCAGTTTCGCAGGGGTCTTCACAGATACGCAGTATTTT
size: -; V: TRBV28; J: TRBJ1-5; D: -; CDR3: CASSLLETYSNQPQHF; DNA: TGTGCCAGCAGTTTATTGGAGACGTATAGCAATCAGCCCCAGCATTTT
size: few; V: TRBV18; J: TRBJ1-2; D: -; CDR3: CASSLELGRLEGYTF; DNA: TGTGCCAGCTCACTAGAGTTGGGCAGGCTCGAAGGCTACACCTTC
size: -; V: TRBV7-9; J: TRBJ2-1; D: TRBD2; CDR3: CASEYGTSGSIDNEQFF; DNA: TGTGCCAGCGAATACGGCACTAGCGGGAGCATCGACAATGAGCAGTTCTTC
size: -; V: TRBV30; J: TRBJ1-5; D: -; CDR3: CAWSVPYGTAPIQPQHF; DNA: TGTGCCTGGAGTGTACCGTATGGAACAGCACCGATTCAGCCCCAGCATTTT
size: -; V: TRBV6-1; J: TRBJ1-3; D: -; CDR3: CASSEGRSGNTIYF; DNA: TGTGCCAGCAGTGAGGGGAGGTCTGGAAACACCATATATTTT